This passage covers 18 T cell receptor beta chains from one sample sequenced in a study of T cell repertoires in cytomegalovirus infection. In TCRdb, the reads were re-called with MiXCR into one record per CDR3 protein. Here the sample spans around 530,000 distinct CDR3 sequences, 26% being singletons. Sequencing input: PBMCs. All receptors come from a human donor in good health (CMV status not recorded). Some clones in this sample may be carry-over from other donors' samples.

The rearrangement joins TRBV11-2 to TRBJ1-4; TRBD1 aligns across 10 bases. This CDR3 spans 15 amino acids. CDR1 and CDR2 (germline): SGHAT, FQNNGV. Losses at the gene ends were 2 bases for V and 7 bases for J; bases not matched to a gene: 4. Here the CDR3 reads CASSLSGDRGEKLFF. DNA for the CDR3: TGTGCCAGCAGCTTATCGGGGGACAGGGGTGAAAAACTGTTTTTT.

The chain carries TRBV28 and TRBJ1-2, with D perhaps matching TRBD1 (6 bases). V was pared by 5 bases and J by 4 bases, with 17 bases between. Germline V gives CDR1 MDHEN, CDR2 SYDVKM. CDR3 length: 15 amino acids. This chain's CDR3 is CASSPIDGTFYGYTF. DNA for the CDR3: TGTGCCAGCAGTCCGATCGACGGGACATTCTATGGCTACACCTTC.

The rearrangement links TRBV28 to TRBJ1-2; D is perhaps TRBD1 (5 bases). Per germline, CDR1 MDHEN and CDR2 SYDVKM. The CDR3 is 14 residues long. V dropped 4 bases and J dropped 4 bases, with 13 bases sitting between them. CDR3 nucleotides: TGTGCCAGCAGTTCTCCGGGACCGCCCTATGGCTACACCTTC. This codes for CASSSPGPPYGYTF.

This clonotype was observed many times. The V call is TRBV5-6, the J call TRBJ2-5, with 11 bases identical to TRBD2. The CDR3 has 18 amino acids. Germline V gene data show CDR1 as SGHDT and CDR2 as YYEEEE. V shed 3 bases and J 5 bases; nucleotides not matched to a gene: 15. CDR3 region: CASSWTPPGLAEGETQYF. In nucleotides, the CDR3 is TGTGCCAGCAGCTGGACACCCCCGGGACTAGCGGAGGGGGAGACCCAGTACTTC.

There are a few counts of this clonotype. The rearrangement links TRBV7-8 to TRBJ2-7; TRBD1 might be the D (5 bases). Germline CDR1 reads SGHVS; CDR2 reads FQNEAQ. This CDR3 contains 12 residues. Trimming stripped 5 bases from V and 3 bases from J, with 8 bases between. DNA for the CDR3: TGTGCCAGCAGCCTCAGGGTCTACGAGCAGTACGTC. Its protein product is CASSLRVYEQYV.

This clonotype was recorded at least ten times. V and J are TRBV12-3 or TRBV12-4 and TRBJ2-3, with 7 bases that match TRBD1. V lost 1 base, J lost 2 bases, and 6 bases stayed unmatched. The CDR3 runs to 16 residues. The chain's CDR3 is CASSLERGPFTDTQYF. The CDR3 DNA is TGTGCCAGCAGTTTAGAGAGGGGGCCCTTCACAGATACGCAGTATTTT.

The rearrangement uses TRBV25-1 and TRBJ2-4; possibly TRBD2 for D (5 bases). This CDR3 spans 15 amino acids. The V and J ends lost 3 bases and 5 bases respectively, with 14 bases between them. The germline V gene encodes CDR1 MGHDK and CDR2 SYGVNS. The CDR3 DNA reads as TGTGCCAGCAGTGAGAGTGGGAGCCTAGAAAACATTCAGTACTTC. It is translated as CASSESGSLENIQYF.

This clonotype was detected only a few times. The chain employs TRBV12-3 or TRBV12-4 and TRBJ2-1; no firm D call. The V gene lost 5 bases and the J gene lost 8 bases, with 13 bases spanning the gap. The CDR3 has 13 amino acids. The CDR3 reads CASSPVPQDEQFF. The DNA for the CDR3 is TGTGCCAGCAGTCCCGTCCCCCAGGATGAGCAGTTCTTC.

This clonotype was counted a few times. V usage is TRBV7-8 and J usage is TRBJ2-1; 11 nucleotides match TRBD2. Germline V CDR1 and CDR2: SGHVS, FQNEAQ. V lost 0 bases, J lost 4 bases, and 11 bases stayed unmatched. The CDR3 contains 19 residues. In DNA, the CDR3 is TGTGCCAGCAGCTTAGCTGGGAGCTCTAGCGGGAGGCCATACAATGAGCAGTTCTTC. Translated: CASSLAGSSSGRPYNEQFF. Full variable domain (outside the CDR3, taken from reference TRBV7-8 and TRBJ2-1): GAGVSQSPRYKVAKRGQDVALRCDPISGHVSLFWYQQALGQGPEFLTYFQNEAQLDKSGLPSDRFFAERPEGSVSTLKIQRTQQEDSAVYLCASSLAGSSSGRPYNEQFFGPGTRLTVL.

There are a few counts of this clonotype. This sequence joins TRBV11-2 and TRBJ2-5; D might be TRBD2 (6 bases). Looked up from germline, CDR1 is SGHAT and CDR2 is FQNNGV. This CDR3 is 16 amino acids long. Trimming took 5 bases from V and 5 from J, leaving 21 bases between them. CDR3 region: CASSPSGRSGRETQYF. The CDR3 nucleotides are TGTGCCAGCAGCCCTTCGGGGAGGAGCGGTAGGGAGACCCAGTACTTC.

The chain has TRBV27 and TRBJ2-7; 8 bases agree with TRBD1. The trim removed 6 bases at V and 4 bases at J, leaving 11 bases unmatched. This CDR3 is 15 amino acids long. The V gene's germline CDR1 is MNHEY and CDR2 SMNVEV (reference sequence). The CDR3 nucleotides are TGTGCCAGCAGGAGACAGGGGAACGAGCAGTACGAGCAGTACTTC. Translating it yields CASRRQGNEQYEQYF.

The chain has TRBV4-1 and TRBJ2-7; D possibly corresponds to TRBD2 (5 bases). Trimming removed 3 bases at V and 1 base at J, with 7 bases between. The CDR3 is made up of 13 amino acids. Germline CDR1 and CDR2: MGHRA and YSYEKL. CDR3 coding DNA: TGCGCCAGCAGCCACCCGGGATCCTACGAGCAGTACTTC. Its translation is CASSHPGSYEQYF.

The V gene is TRBV27, the J gene TRBJ2-1; TRBD1 matches 8 bases. Germline CDR1 MNHEY, CDR2 SMNVEV (reference sequence). J was trimmed by 6 bases and V by 5 bases; bases with no gene match: 6. The CDR3 consists of 14 residues. CDR3 protein: CASSRTGSGNEQFF. CDR3 nucleotides: TGTGCCAGCAGTAGGACAGGGTCAGGCAATGAGCAGTTCTTC.

A few counts support this clonotype. The CDR3, as DNA: TGCGCCAGCAGCCAAACGAGTAGCGGGCCTAGATACGAGCAGTACTTC. It yields the protein CASSQTSSGPRYEQYF. The V call is TRBV4-1, the J call TRBJ2-7, with 7 bases aligning to TRBD2. Germline-derived CDR1 and CDR2 are MGHRA and YSYEKL. The J segment lost 4 bases and the V segment lost 2 bases, leaving 11 bases of the junction unmatched. There are 16 residues in the CDR3.

In its sample, this clonotype was seen a few times. V gene TRBV7-9 combines with J gene TRBJ2-7; 9 nucleotides align to TRBD1. The V segment lost 1 base and the J segment 0 bases; nucleotides outside the gene matches: 10. Germline assignment: CDR1 SEHNR and CDR2 FQNEAQ (reference sequence). The CDR3 length is 18 residues. CDR3 nucleotide sequence: TGTGCCAGCAGCTTAGTACAGGGGGCAGAAGGATTCTCCTACGAGCAGTACGTC. This translates into CASSLVQGAEGFSYEQYV.

This chain links TRBV12-3 or TRBV12-4 with TRBJ1-1; the match to TRBD1 covers 7 bases. With 10 bases clipped from V and 0 bases from J, the junction kept 11 bases outside the gene matches. The CDR3 runs 15 residues. For the CDR3, the DNA is TGTGCCACCATGGACAGGCTGGAGATGAACACTGAAGCTTTCTTT. Protein sequence: CATMDRLEMNTEAFF.

The rearrangement uses TRBV7-4 and TRBJ2-2; D tentatively reads TRBD1 or TRBD2 (6 bases each). The CDR3 extends over 18 amino acids. Between the trimmed V and J ends, which lost 7 bases and 4 bases, there was a span of 25 bases. Per the germline V gene, CDR1 is SGHVT and CDR2 is SQSDAQ. The CDR3 is CASTQRGGREQRTGELFF. CDR3 nucleotides: TGTGCCAGCACCCAGCGAGGGGGACGGGAGCAACGCACCGGGGAGCTGTTTTTT.

This clonotype has at least ten counts. The chain links TRBV12-3 or TRBV12-4 to TRBJ1-2; D is unresolved. V gave up 2 bases and J gave up 6 bases, with 10 bases separating them. There are 13 residues in the CDR3. The CDR3 reads CASSLTPRDGYTF. The CDR3 nucleotides are TGTGCCAGCAGTTTAACTCCCAGAGATGGCTACACCTTC.